The 14 T cell receptor beta chains below were found in one sample sequenced in a study of blood T cells in healthy people across ages. A second 7 to 11 cycle PCR used barcoded and J-beta primers. One entry per CDR3 protein, called by TCRdb with MiXCR from the 5' RACE reads. The sample has over 950,000 distinct CDR3 sequences, roughly 50% seen once. The material sequenced was blood. These receptors came from a woman aged 60-75 years in good health.

This clonotype was observed at least ten times. The chain carries TRBV5-4 and TRBJ2-7, with 8 positions matching TRBD1. Germline CDR1 is SGHNT and CDR2 is YYREEE (reference sequence). The CDR3 is made up of 13 amino acids. With 5 bases clipped from V and 6 bases from J, the junction kept 7 bases outside the gene matches. The CDR3 sequence is CASSPGTGTEQYF. The DNA of the CDR3 is TGTGCCAGCAGTCCTGGGACAGGAACCGAGCAGTACTTC.

Notes on this clonotype: One end of the junction does not line up with germline, which may come from a read error. This sequence joins TRBV9 and TRBJ2-7; tentatively, D is TRBD2 (6 bases). This CDR3 spans 14 amino acids. From germline, CDR1 is SGDLS and CDR2 YYNGEE. Here the CDR3 DNA reads TGTGCCAGCAGCCGGGACTTAGCATCCTACGAGCAATACTTC. This gives the protein CASSRDLASYEQYF.

The chain couples TRBV5-1 to TRBJ2-5, with a possible D match to TRBD1 (6 bases). V lost 0 bases, J lost 5 bases, and 11 bases lay in between. Germline CDR1 reads SGHRS; CDR2 reads YFSETQ. This CDR3 has 14 amino acids. The CDR3 protein is CASSLVQGWETQYF. The DNA of the CDR3 is TGCGCCAGCAGCTTGGTACAGGGTTGGGAGACCCAGTACTTC. Based on the CDR3 plus reference TRBV5-1 and TRBJ2-5, the full variable domain is KAGVTQTPRYLIKTRGQQVTLSCSPISGHRSVSWYQQTPGQGLQFLFEYFSETQRNKGNFPGRFSGRQFSNSRSEMNVSTLELGDSALYLCASSLVQGWETQYFGPGTRLLVL.

The CDR3 DNA sequence: TGTGCCAGCAGTTACAGTACAGGGGAGGTAACGTTAGAGACCCAGTACTTC. Protein: CASSYSTGEVTLETQYF. The chain recombines TRBV6-5 with TRBJ2-5, with TRBD1 as a possible D gene (7 bases). The V gene lost 2 bases and the J gene lost 4 bases, with 20 bases spanning the gap. Germline CDR1 MNHEY, CDR2 SVGAGI. CDR3 length: 17 amino acids.

The CDR3 bases are TGTGCCAGCAGACTAGCGGGAGGCGAGCAGTACTTC. Protein sequence: CASRLAGGEQYF. This chain joins TRBV7-2 and TRBJ2-7; 12 bases map to TRBD2. J lost 6 bases, V lost 6 bases, and 0 bases had no gene match. This CDR3 is built from 12 residues. Germline loops: CDR1 SGHTA, CDR2 FQGNSA.

The chain is built from TRBV7-6 and TRBJ2-5; D might be TRBD1 (6 bases). The J call may not be correct, given that the DNA end is closer to TRBJ2-7. The CDR3 is 14 amino acids. Germline loops: CDR1 SGHVS, CDR2 FNYEAQ. The CDR3 DNA follows: TGTGCCAGCAGCTACTCAGGGGATGCCTACGAGCAGTACTTC. It is translated as CASSYSGDAYEQYF.

The V call is TRBV28, the J call TRBJ2-5; tentatively, D is TRBD1 or TRBD2 (5 bases each). The CDR3 is 15 residues long. Trimming pared 6 bases from V and 2 bases from J, leaving 16 bases between. From germline, CDR1 is MDHEN and CDR2 SYDVKM. CDR3 nucleotides: TGTGCCAGCAGACTAGGGGTGGGCGGGCAAGAGACCCAGTACTTC. Protein sequence: CASRLGVGGQETQYF.

The chain is built from TRBV24-1 and TRBJ1-5, with D unclear. Per the germline V gene, CDR1 is KGHDR and CDR2 is SFDVKD. V lost 3 bases and J 3 bases, leaving 11 bases between the germline ends. CDR3 length: 15 residues. CDR3 DNA sequence: TGTGCCACCAGTGATACCTCTGGAATCAATCAGCCCCAGCATTTT. Residues: CATSDTSGINQPQHF.

This clonotype occurred once. The chain employs TRBV14 and TRBJ2-3; possibly TRBD2 for D (6 bases). V was cut by 7 bases and J by 5 bases, with 19 bases left in between. The CDR3 is 15 residues long. The V gene's germline CDR1 is SGHDN and CDR2 FVKESK. CDR3 region: CASIIAEKIVDTQYF. The CDR3 DNA sequence: TGTGCCAGCATTATAGCGGAAAAGATCGTAGATACGCAGTATTTT.

This chain uses TRBV5-1 with TRBJ1-1, with TRBD1 matching 9 bases. Germline assignment: CDR1 SGHRS and CDR2 YFSETQ. V trimming: 0 bases; J trimming: 6 bases; junction bases outside the gene matches: 12. CDR3 size: 17 residues. CDR3 sequence reads: CASSLAGTGTVRAEAFF. DNA of the CDR3: TGCGCCAGCAGCTTGGCCGGGACAGGGACTGTAAGGGCTGAAGCTTTCTTT.

J is TRBJ2-3 and V is TRBV20-1; TRBD2 matches 15 bases. The germline CDR1 and CDR2 sequences are DFQATT and SNEGSKA (reference sequence). The junction had 4 bases not matched to a gene; V was cut back by 6 bases and J by 3 bases. The CDR3 is 15 amino acids. The CDR3 reads CSAGLAGGETDTQYF. The CDR3 DNA reads TGCAGTGCGGGACTAGCGGGAGGTGAAACAGATACGCAGTATTTT.

The rearrangement joins TRBV7-3 to TRBJ2-1; D not certain. Trimming removed 4 bases at V and 3 bases at J, with 7 bases between. CDR1 and CDR2 from the germline V gene are SGHTA and FQGTGA. The CDR3 is made up of 13 amino acids. DNA for the CDR3: TGTGCCAGCAGCTGGTCTATCTACAATGAGCAGTTCTTC. Its translation is CASSWSIYNEQFF.

V usage is TRBV27 and J usage is TRBJ2-3; D ambiguous. The germline V gene encodes CDR1 MNHEY and CDR2 SMNVEV (reference sequence). Trimming removed 6 bases at V and 5 bases at J, with 18 bases between. The CDR3 contains 15 residues. CDR3 in DNA: TGTGCCAGCAGCGCAAGGCCGGGCCGGATAGATACGCAGTATTTT. Encoded protein: CASSARPGRIDTQYF.

The chain combines TRBV20-1 with TRBJ2-7; tentatively, D is TRBD1 or TRBD2 (5 bases each). This CDR3 spans 10 amino acids. Germline V gives CDR1 DFQATT, CDR2 SNEGSKA (reference sequence). V lost 6 bases and J 7 bases, leaving 10 bases between the germline ends. CDR3 in DNA: TGCAGTGCCCGGGGCATTGAGCAGTACTTC. This encodes CSARGIEQYF.